This T cell receptor beta chain was sequenced for a study of blood T cell repertoires in COVID-19 (dated by TCRdb to 2018 to 2021). In the study overall: Samples from collaborators originated in the United States, Italy and Spain and spanned both the acute and convalescent phases of COVID-19. The material from the prospective study consisted of cDNA or gDNA derived from T cells, B-cell-depleted T cells, or PBMCs. Deeply sampled blood TCRbeta repertoires from subjects exposed to, actively infected with, or recovered from COVID-19 were included in the dataset. The repertoires were made available in a free public database intended to serve as a resource for research on the immune response to SARS-CoV-2. Samples came from the ongoing ImmuneRACE study (first 160 participants) plus 1,254 subjects from 6 global collaborators. The sample metadata nearly always contained a de-identified subject ID, COVID-19 status, age in years and sex. Where available, HLA class I and class II types were obtained from metadata supplied by the sample provider rather than from assay-based typing.

Summary of the overall study and its limitations: How much clinical and demographic metadata was included differed by source and by participant, and the metadata was provided uncurated.

A second Seattle source provided samples from volunteer blood donors who had recovered from COVID-19. Collaborating institutions collected whole blood in K2EDTA tubes following their own protocols. For TCRbeta analysis, collaborators shipped samples as frozen whole blood, isolated PBMCs, or DNA extracted from either of those sample types. Worth noting for this clone: Its antigen is currently not known. No much larger clonotype is one base removed from it; base qualities were not supplied.

TCRbeta CDR3 regions were amplified from genomic DNA by means of the immunoSEQ Assay, a bias-controlled multiplex PCR. In the authors' own workflow: The number of nucleated cells in each sample was estimated from the amplification of reference gene primers within the assay. To quantify the absolute abundance of each unique TCRbeta CDR3 rearrangement, sequence reads were collapsed and filtered. For each sample, productive Simpson clonality was calculated as the square root of Simpson's diversity index across productive rearrangements. TCRdb took this table from immuneACCESS and kept in-frame rearrangements with V and J called. Such tables lack part of the clones; where checked against another copy, unresolved V genes explain under half of the gap, and the rest is unexplained. V and J calls and clone size are those listed in that table; D and trimming were worked out from the DNA. The sample records about 260,000 clones, about 87% of which are singletons. Clones ranked in the top ten supply over 1.2% of the sample.

There are 16 amino acids in the CDR3, from cysteine to phenylalanine inclusive. The read is trimmed to its CDR3 DNA, 48 bases read in frame from base 1. CDR1 MNHEY and CDR2 SVGEGT were looked up in the germline V gene. Relative to germline, V is missing 2 bases and J is missing 3 bases, with 6 bases of the junction outside any gene match. Sequencing used peripheral blood. The sequence was collected from a woman between 35 and 50 years old who had recovered from COVID-19. The sequence is built from TRBV6-2 or TRBV6-3 and TRBJ2-3; TRBD2 matches 9 bases in the middle. The CDR3 reads as follows: CASSYELAGKTDTQYF. The bases are TGTGCCAGCAGTTACGAGCTAGCGGGGAAAACAGATACGCAGTATTTT.